Each of the 7 T cell receptor beta chains below was sequenced from the same sample in a study of T cells in women clearing cervical HPV infection. Some clones are missing from TCRdb's copy, which holds only in-frame ones; the method was immunoSEQ multiplex PCR. This sample's clone table lists approximately 40,000 clones. Sequenced: blood buffy coat. These receptors were taken from a woman between 18 and 70 years old with a cervical HPV16 infection that either progressed to CIN3+ or cleared (not recorded which).

With regard to this clone: Read coverage stops 3 residues before the CDR3 terminus; the germline J gene supplies the remainder. The genes are TRBV28 and TRBJ2-3, with TRBD2 matching over 9 bases. Germline-derived CDR1 and CDR2 are MDHEN and SYDVKM. The CDR3 has 16 amino acids. V gave up 3 bases and J gave up 0 bases; unmatched junction bases: 4. CDR3 DNA, as far as it was read: TGTGCCAGCAGTTTCCTCGGGACTAGCAGCACAGATACG. This translates into CASSFLGTSSTDT. The full CDR3 is CASSFLGTSSTDTQYF.

For this clone: The CDR3 goes on 3 residues after the read ends, and that part is filled in from the germline J gene. The chain is built from TRBV23-1 and TRBJ1-3, with D tentatively TRBD1 (5 bases). TRBV23-1 has ORF status, its function being uncertain. The CDR3 loop spans 16 amino acids. V was pared by 4 bases and J by 0 bases, with 13 bases between. The sequenced CDR3 bases are TGCGCCAGCAGTCCCCGACACAGGAGCTCTGGAAACACC. It translates to CASSPRHRSSGNT. The CDR3 reads in full as CASSPRHRSSGNTIYF.

Worth noting for this clone: The sequence runs out 3 residues before the end of the CDR3; the remainder is reconstructed from the germline J gene. This chain uses TRBV6-2 or TRBV6-3 with TRBJ1-6; 8 nucleotides align to TRBD1. This CDR3 is 14 amino acids long. Unmatched junction bases numbered 5, after V lost 6 bases and J lost 7 bases. CDR1 is MNHEY and CDR2 is SVGEGT in the germline V gene. The CDR3 sequence is CASSPGQGNSPLHF. The DNA read from the CDR3 is TGTGCCAGCAGCCCAGGACAGGGCAATTCACCC.

Incomplete CDR3 DNA: TGCGCCAGCAGTCTAGCTGGGACAGGACAATACAATGAG. This translates into CASSLAGTGQYNE. The full CDR3 sequence reads CASSLAGTGQYNEQFF. The rearrangement joins TRBV10-1 to TRBJ2-1; 8 nucleotides align to TRBD1. The read halts 3 residues ahead of the CDR3 end, with the missing end drawn from the germline J gene. The CDR3 extends over 16 amino acids. Germline-derived CDR1 and CDR2 are WNHNN and SYGVQD (reference sequence). Losses at the gene ends were 5 bases for V and 4 bases for J; bases not matched to a gene: 10.

Notes on this clone: The read terminates 3 residues ahead of where the CDR3 ends, so the germline J gene completes it. V usage is TRBV30 and J usage is TRBJ2-3; D is possibly TRBD1 (6 bases). This CDR3 spans 13 amino acids. Trimming cost V 2 bases and J 1 base, with 7 bases left between them. Looked up from germline, CDR1 is GTSNPN and CDR2 is SVGIG (reference sequence). CDR3: CAWSSGGTDTQYF. The part of the CDR3 DNA that was read is TGTGCCTGGAGTTCAGGGGGCACAGATACG. Complete variable domain (other parts from reference TRBV30 and TRBJ2-3): SQTIHQWPATLVQPVGSPLSLECTVEGTSNPNLYWYRQAAGRGLQLLFYSVGIGQISSEVPQNLSASRPQDRQFILSSKKLLLSDSGFYLCAWSSGGTDTQYFGPGTRLTVL.

Concerning this clone itself: Read coverage stops 3 residues before the CDR3 terminus; the germline J gene supplies the remainder. This rearrangement joins TRBV7-9 to TRBJ2-7; D is perhaps TRBD2 (6 bases). The V end lost 5 bases, the J end lost 1 base, and 15 bases lay between the germline ends. Looked up from germline, CDR1 is SEHNR and CDR2 is FQNEAQ (reference sequence). This CDR3 has 15 residues. The sequenced part of the CDR3 DNA is TGTGCCAGCAGCCCCGGGGGACCCGGTTCCTACGAG. It encodes CASSPGGPGSYE. The full-length CDR3 reads as CASSPGGPGSYEQYF.

About this clone itself: Read sequence stops 3 residues before the CDR3 end, and the germline J gene provides the missing end. The gene calls are TRBV19 and TRBJ1-6; 12 bases agree with TRBD1. CDR1 is LNHDA, CDR2 SQIVND, per germline (reference sequence). The CDR3 extends over 14 amino acids. The ends lost 4 bases at V and 9 bases at J; junction bases unmatched: 1. The CDR3 protein is CASSRGQGASPLHF. CDR3 DNA (partial): TGTGCCAGTAGTAGGGGACAGGGGGCTTCACCC.